The 16 T cell receptor beta chains presented below share a single source sample, sequenced in a study of primary melanoma T cells and metastatic recurrence. Some clones are missing from TCRdb's copy, which holds only in-frame ones; the method was immunoSEQ multiplex PCR. Of 1,500 to 1,600 clones listed, over 65% are singletons. The sequenced material came from melanoma tumor tissue. The receptor set was obtained from a human donor with melanoma.

The sample holds one count of this clone. This chain connects TRBV6-8 to TRBJ2-7; 12 bases are shared with TRBD2. This CDR3 has 16 amino acids. Germline assignment: CDR1 MNHGY and CDR2 SAAAGT. The trim removed 7 bases at V and 2 bases at J, leaving 9 bases unmatched. The CDR3 here is CASTHLTSGRPYEQYF. The CDR3 nucleotides are TGTGCCAGCACCCACCTGACTAGCGGGAGACCCTACGAGCAGTACTTC.

The V gene is TRBV6-8, the J gene TRBJ1-1; TRBD1 aligns across 8 bases. The CDR3 has 14 residues. Trimming at V came to 8 bases and at J to 3 bases, leaving 8 bases not matched to a gene. Per the germline V gene, CDR1 is MNHGY and CDR2 is SAAAGT. For the CDR3, the DNA is TGTGCCAGCGGCGGAACGGACAGGGACACTGAAGCTTTCTTT. Amino acid sequence: CASGGTDRDTEAFF.

The V call is TRBV11-3, the J call TRBJ1-1; the D gene is possibly TRBD1 (5 bases). Germline V gives CDR1 SGHNT, CDR2 YENEEA. The CDR3 runs 16 residues. The V end was cut by 2 bases, the J end by 2 bases, with 15 bases between. CDR3 DNA: TGTGCCAGCAGCTTATCTGGAACAGGCCCTAACACTGAAGCTTTCTTT. Its translation: CASSLSGTGPNTEAFF.

This rearrangement joins TRBV5-1 to TRBJ2-2; 7 bases match TRBD2. Germline V gene lookup returns CDR1 SGHRS and CDR2 YFSETQ. The trim removed 1 base at V and 0 bases at J, leaving 0 bases unmatched. The CDR3 runs to 15 residues. CDR3: CASSLSGANTGELFF. The CDR3 region has the DNA TGCGCCAGCAGCTTGAGCGGGGCGAACACCGGGGAGCTGTTTTTT.

This chain connects TRBV28 to TRBJ1-1; 7 positions agree with TRBD1. This CDR3 is 12 amino acids long. With V trimmed by 11 bases and J by 3 bases, 6 bases remained unmatched. The V gene's germline CDR1 is MDHEN and CDR2 SYDVKM. The CDR3 DNA reads TGTGCCGGAAGGGGGCTTTACACTGAAGCTTTCTTT. Protein sequence: CAGRGLYTEAFF.

Details on this clone: The CDR3 end lies 1 residue beyond the end of the read and is filled in from the germline J gene. The chain links TRBV10-3 to TRBJ2-3; 8 bases agree with TRBD2. Looked up from germline, CDR1 is ENHRY and CDR2 is SYGVKD. The CDR3 is 15 residues long. With 2 bases clipped from V and 4 bases from J, the junction kept 5 bases outside the gene matches. The CDR3 loop is CAISEAAGAADTQYF. Incomplete CDR3 DNA: TGTGCCATCAGTGAGGCAGCGGGAGCCGCAGATACGCAGTAT.

The chain employs TRBV11-3 and TRBJ2-3, with TRBD2 identical over 7 bases. V gave up 1 base and J gave up 4 bases; unmatched junction bases: 8. CDR3 length equals 16 residues. From germline, CDR1 is SGHNT and CDR2 YENEEA. CDR3 nucleotides: TGTGCCAGCAGCTTAGGCATAGGGGCGGGAGCAGATACGCAGTATTTT. As protein: CASSLGIGAGADTQYF.

CDR3 sequence (DNA): TGTGCCAGCAGCCCATTAGCGGGAGTTAGATCAGATACGCAGTATTTT. As protein: CASSPLAGVRSDTQYF. V is TRBV7-1 and J is TRBJ2-3; 9 bases line up with TRBD2. TRBV7-1 has ORF status, its function being uncertain. This CDR3 has 16 amino acids. The J segment lost 4 bases and the V segment lost 5 bases, leaving 10 bases of the junction unmatched.

This rearrangement joins TRBV6-8 to TRBJ1-1; 8 bases match TRBD1. The CDR3 spans 16 residues. V lost 0 bases to trimming and J lost 3 bases; unmatched junction nucleotides: 6. Germline V gene data show CDR1 as MNHGY and CDR2 as SAAAGT. The CDR3 DNA reads as TGTGCCAGCAGTTACTCGATCAGGGGGCGTCACACTGAAGCTTTCTTT. Translated, it gives CASSYSIRGRHTEAFF.

This chain links TRBV6-8 with TRBJ1-2, with 7 bases that match TRBD1. The V gene end was trimmed by 8 bases and the J gene end by 4 bases; junction bases not matched to a gene: 10. The CDR3 runs 14 residues. CDR1 is MNHGY, CDR2 SAAAGT, per germline. The CDR3 loop reads CASARQGVGYGYTF. DNA of the CDR3: TGTGCCAGCGCCCGACAGGGAGTGGGCTATGGCTACACCTTC.

V gene TRBV19 combines with J gene TRBJ2-1, with D possibly matching TRBD1 (5 bases). V lost 2 bases and J 9 bases, leaving 11 bases between the germline ends. Germline V lookup: CDR1 LNHDA, CDR2 SQIVND (reference sequence). CDR3 length equals 13 residues. CDR3 protein: CASSISLGAEQFF. As DNA, the CDR3 is TGTGCCAGTAGTATAAGTTTAGGGGCTGAGCAGTTCTTC.

The CDR3 protein is CASSFEQGRSYNEQFF. CDR3 sequence (DNA): TGTGCCAGCAGTTTTGAACAGGGGCGCTCCTACAATGAGCAGTTCTTC. This rearrangement joins TRBV6-8 to TRBJ2-1; 7 bases match TRBD1. The CDR3 consists of 16 residues. Germline loops: CDR1 MNHGY, CDR2 SAAAGT. Trimming cost V 4 bases and J 0 bases; bases outside gene matches: 6.

The rearrangement links TRBV19 to TRBJ2-4, with a possible D match to TRBD2 (5 bases). Trimming shortened V by 4 bases and J by 0 bases, and 10 bases separated the two germline ends. The germline CDR1 and CDR2 sequences are LNHDA and SQIVND (reference sequence). The CDR3 sequence is 15 residues long. CDR3 protein: CASSTGILAKNIQYF. CDR3 DNA: TGTGCCAGTAGTACCGGGATTCTAGCCAAAAACATTCAGTACTTC. Full variable domain (missing parts from reference TRBV19 and TRBJ2-4): DGGITQSPKYLFRKEGQNVTLSCEQNLNHDAMYWYRQDPGQGLRLIYYSQIVNDFQKGDIAEGYSVSREKKESFPLTVTSAQKNPTAFYLCASSTGILAKNIQYFGAGTRLSVL.

With regard to this clone: The junction and the germline gene differ at one end; a read error may be behind it. The rearrangement links TRBV30 to TRBJ1-2; 10 bases map to TRBD1. Germline V gene lookup returns CDR1 GTSNPN and CDR2 SVGIG (reference sequence). CDR3 length equals 14 residues. The CDR3 nucleotides are TGTGCCTGGATTCGGACAGGGGGACTCTATGGTTACACCTTC. It translates to CAWIRTGGLYGYTF.

The chain joins TRBV23-1 to TRBJ1-2, with 11 bases fitting TRBD1. TRBV23-1 is noted as an ORF with a role that remains uncertain. V lost 6 bases and J lost 4; bases outside the gene matches: 13. The CDR3 runs to 17 residues. The CDR3 protein is CASSQNTPGTGGYGYTF. CDR3 bases: TGCGCCAGCAGCCAAAATACCCCCGGGACAGGGGGCTATGGCTACACCTTC.

This rearrangement joins TRBV11-3 to TRBJ2-2, with D perhaps matching TRBD1 (6 bases). The CDR3 extends over 15 amino acids. Trimming pared 3 bases from V and 1 base from J, leaving 9 bases between. Germline lookup yields CDR1 SGHNT and CDR2 YENEEA. In DNA form, the CDR3 reads TGTGCCAGCAGCTTGACAGGCCAGAACACCGGGGAGCTGTTTTTT. Its protein is CASSLTGQNTGELFF.